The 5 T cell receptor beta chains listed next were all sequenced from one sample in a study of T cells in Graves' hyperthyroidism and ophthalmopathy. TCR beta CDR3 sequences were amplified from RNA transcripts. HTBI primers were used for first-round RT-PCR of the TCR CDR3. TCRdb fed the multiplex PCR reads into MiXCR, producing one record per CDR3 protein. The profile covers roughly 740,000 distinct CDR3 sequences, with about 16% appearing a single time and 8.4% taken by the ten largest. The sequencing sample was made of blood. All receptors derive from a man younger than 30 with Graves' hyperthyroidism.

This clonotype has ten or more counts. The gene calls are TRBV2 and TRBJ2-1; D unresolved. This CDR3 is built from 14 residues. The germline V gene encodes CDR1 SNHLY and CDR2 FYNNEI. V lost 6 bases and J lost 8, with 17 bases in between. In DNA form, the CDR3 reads TGTGCCAGCAGAGCCGGGTCCGGGTCCCATGAGCAGTTCTTC. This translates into CASRAGSGSHEQFF.

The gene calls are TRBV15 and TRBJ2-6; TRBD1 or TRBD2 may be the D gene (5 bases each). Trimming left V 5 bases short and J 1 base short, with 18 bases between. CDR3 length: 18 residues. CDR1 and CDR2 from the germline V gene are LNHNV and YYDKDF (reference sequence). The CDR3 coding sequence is TGTGCCACCAGCCGGTGGGGCGAGGGGAGATCTGGGGCCAACGTCCTGACTTTC. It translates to CATSRWGEGRSGANVLTF.

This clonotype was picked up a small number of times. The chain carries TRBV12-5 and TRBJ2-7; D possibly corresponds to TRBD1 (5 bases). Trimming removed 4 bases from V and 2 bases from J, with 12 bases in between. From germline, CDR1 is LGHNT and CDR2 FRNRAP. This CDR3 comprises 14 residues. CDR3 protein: CASGSQTAPYEQYF. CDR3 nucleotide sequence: TGTGCTAGTGGTTCTCAGACAGCTCCCTACGAGCAGTACTTC. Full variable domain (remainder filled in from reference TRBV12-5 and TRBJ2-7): DARVTQTPRHKVTEMGQEVTMRCQPILGHNTVFWYRQTMMQGLELLAYFRNRAPLDDSGMPKDRFSAEMPDATLATLKIQPSEPRDSAVYFCASGSQTAPYEQYFGPGTRLTVT.

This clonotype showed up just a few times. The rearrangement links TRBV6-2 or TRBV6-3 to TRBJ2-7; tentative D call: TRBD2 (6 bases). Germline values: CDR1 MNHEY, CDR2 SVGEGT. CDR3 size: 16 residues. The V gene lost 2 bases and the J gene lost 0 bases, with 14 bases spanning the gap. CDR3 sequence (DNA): TGTGCCAGCAGTTACGTACGCGGGGAGAGCTCCTACGAGCAGTACTTC. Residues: CASSYVRGESSYEQYF.

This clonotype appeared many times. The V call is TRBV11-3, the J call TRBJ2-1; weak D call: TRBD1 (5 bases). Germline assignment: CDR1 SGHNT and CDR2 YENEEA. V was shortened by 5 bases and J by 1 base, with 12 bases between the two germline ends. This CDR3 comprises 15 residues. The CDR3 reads CASSLRARSYNEQFF. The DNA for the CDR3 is TGTGCCAGCAGCCTCAGGGCCAGGTCCTACAATGAGCAGTTCTTC.